This T cell receptor (beta chain) was identified during a study of B cell selection in AIRE deficiency. For this clone: Its target is not known.

The study's findings and limits: Healthy donors alone shared 31.6% of 3,300 or so Treg sequences; patients alone less than 9.5%. Patient Tconv cells held roughly 28% of Treg sequences shared by healthy donors. Shared Treg sequences were biased toward short CDR3s with few non-templated nucleotide insertions.

Conventional CD4 T cells were sorted as CD4+CD127+ cells. Unrelated healthy donors provided the controls. The repertoire was sequenced with immunoSEQ multiplex PCR; TCRdb's copy has only in-frame clones and lacks some. The table has 25,000 to 30,000 clones, roughly 95% seen once. Germline V gene data show CDR1 as MNHNY and CDR2 as SVGAGI (reference sequence). The CDR3 spans 16 residues. The V end was cut by 5 bases, the J end by 0 bases, with 17 bases between. The receptor was derived from a human donor in good health. The chain employs TRBV6-6 and TRBJ2-7; D possibly corresponds to TRBD1 (5 bases). Sequences were obtained from CD4+CD127+ conventional T cells sorted from PBMCs. For the CDR3, the DNA is TGTGCCAGCAGTCCCCACCAGGGCCGGAGCTCCTACGAGCAGTACTTC. It translates to CASSPHQGRSSYEQYF.